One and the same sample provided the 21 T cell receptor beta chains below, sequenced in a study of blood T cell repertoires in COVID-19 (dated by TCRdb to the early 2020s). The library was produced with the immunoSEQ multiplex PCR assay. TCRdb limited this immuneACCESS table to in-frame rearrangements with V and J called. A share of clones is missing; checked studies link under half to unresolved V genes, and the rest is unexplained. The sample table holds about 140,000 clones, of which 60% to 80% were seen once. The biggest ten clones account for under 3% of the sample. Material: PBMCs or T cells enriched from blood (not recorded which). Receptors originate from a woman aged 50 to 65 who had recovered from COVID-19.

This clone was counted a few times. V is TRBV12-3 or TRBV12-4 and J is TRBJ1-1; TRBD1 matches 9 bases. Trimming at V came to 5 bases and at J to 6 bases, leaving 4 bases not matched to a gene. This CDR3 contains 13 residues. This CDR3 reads CASSRTGVAEAFF. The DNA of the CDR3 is TGTGCCAGCAGTAGGACAGGGGTCGCTGAAGCTTTCTTT.

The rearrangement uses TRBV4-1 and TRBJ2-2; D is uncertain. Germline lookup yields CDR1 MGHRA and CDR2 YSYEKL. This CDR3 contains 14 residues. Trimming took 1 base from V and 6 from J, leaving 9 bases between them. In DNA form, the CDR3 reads TGCGCCAGCAGCCAAGGGCTGTTGTCCGGGGAGCTGTTTTTT. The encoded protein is CASSQGLLSGELFF.

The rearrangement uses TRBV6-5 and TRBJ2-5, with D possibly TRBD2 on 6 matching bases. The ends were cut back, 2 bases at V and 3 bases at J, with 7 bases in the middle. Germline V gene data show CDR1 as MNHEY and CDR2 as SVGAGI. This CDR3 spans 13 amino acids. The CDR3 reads CASSYGGEETQYF. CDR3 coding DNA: TGTGCCAGCAGTTACGGCGGGGAAGAGACCCAGTACTTC.

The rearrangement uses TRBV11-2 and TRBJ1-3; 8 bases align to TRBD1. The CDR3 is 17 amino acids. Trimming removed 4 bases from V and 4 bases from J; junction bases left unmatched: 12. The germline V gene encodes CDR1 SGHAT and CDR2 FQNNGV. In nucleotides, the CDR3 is TGTGCCAGCAGCTCCCGGACAGGGTGGGGAGCGGGAAACACCATATATTTT. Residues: CASSSRTGWGAGNTIYF.

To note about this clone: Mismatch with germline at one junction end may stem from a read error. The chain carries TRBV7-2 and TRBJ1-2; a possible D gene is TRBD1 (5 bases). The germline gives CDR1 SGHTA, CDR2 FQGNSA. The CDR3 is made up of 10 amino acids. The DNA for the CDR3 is TGTGCCAGCAGCGCTGGACATAAACGGTTC. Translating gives CASSAGHKRF.

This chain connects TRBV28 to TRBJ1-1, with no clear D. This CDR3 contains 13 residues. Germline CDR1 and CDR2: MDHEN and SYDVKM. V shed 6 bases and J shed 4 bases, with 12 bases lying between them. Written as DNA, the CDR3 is TGTGCCAGCAGGCTCCTAGTAGGCACTGAAGCTTTCTTT. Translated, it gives CASRLLVGTEAFF. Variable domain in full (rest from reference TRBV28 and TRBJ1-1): DVKVTQSSRYLVKRTGEKVFLECVQDMDHENMFWYRQDPGLGLRLIYFSYDVKMKEKGDIPEGYSVSREKKERFSLILESASTNQTSMYLCASRLLVGTEAFFGQGTRLTVV.

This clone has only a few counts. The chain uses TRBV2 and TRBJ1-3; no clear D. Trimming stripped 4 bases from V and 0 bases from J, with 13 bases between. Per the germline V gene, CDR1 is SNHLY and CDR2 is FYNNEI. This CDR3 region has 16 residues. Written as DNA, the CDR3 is TGTGCCAGCAGTGTCGCGGTCCCGAGCTCTGGAAACACCATATATTTT. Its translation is CASSVAVPSSGNTIYF.

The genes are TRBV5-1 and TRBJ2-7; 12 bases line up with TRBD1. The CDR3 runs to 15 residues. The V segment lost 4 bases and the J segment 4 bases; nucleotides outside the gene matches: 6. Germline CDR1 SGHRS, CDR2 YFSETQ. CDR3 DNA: TGCGCCAGCAGCCCCGGGACAGGGGGCATTTACGAGCAGTACTTC. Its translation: CASSPGTGGIYEQYF.

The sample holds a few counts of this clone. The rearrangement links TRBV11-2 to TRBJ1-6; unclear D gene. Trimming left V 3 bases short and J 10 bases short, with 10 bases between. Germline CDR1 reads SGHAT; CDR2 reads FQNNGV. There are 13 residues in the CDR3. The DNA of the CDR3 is TGTGCCAGCAGCTTTGAGCGCCGGTCACCCCTCCACTTT. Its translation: CASSFERRSPLHF.

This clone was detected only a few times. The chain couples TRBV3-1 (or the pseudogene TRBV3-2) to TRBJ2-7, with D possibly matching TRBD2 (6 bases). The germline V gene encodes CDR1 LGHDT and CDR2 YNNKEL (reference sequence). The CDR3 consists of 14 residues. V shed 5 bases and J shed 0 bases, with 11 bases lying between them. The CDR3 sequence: CASSFIAASYEQYF. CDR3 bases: TGTGCCAGCAGCTTTATAGCGGCCTCCTACGAGCAGTACTTC.

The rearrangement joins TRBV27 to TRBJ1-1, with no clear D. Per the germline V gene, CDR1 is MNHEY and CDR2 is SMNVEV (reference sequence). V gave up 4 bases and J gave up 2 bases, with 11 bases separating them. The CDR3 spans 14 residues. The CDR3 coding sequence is TGTGCCAGCAGTTCGGGAGCTTTTAACACTGAAGCTTTCTTT. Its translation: CASSSGAFNTEAFF.

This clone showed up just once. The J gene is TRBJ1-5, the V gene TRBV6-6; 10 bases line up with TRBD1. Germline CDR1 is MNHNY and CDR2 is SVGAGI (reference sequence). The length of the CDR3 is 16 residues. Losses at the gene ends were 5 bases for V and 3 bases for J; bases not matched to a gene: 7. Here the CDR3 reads CASSTPRQGANQPQHF. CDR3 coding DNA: TGTGCCAGCAGTACACCCCGACAGGGGGCCAATCAGCCCCAGCATTTT.

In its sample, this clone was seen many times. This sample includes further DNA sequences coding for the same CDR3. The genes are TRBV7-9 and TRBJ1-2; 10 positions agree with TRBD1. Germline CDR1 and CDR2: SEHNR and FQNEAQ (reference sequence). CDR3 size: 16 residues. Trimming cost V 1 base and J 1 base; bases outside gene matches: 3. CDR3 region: CASSLGQGASNYGYTF. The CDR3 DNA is TGTGCCAGCAGCTTAGGACAGGGGGCCAGTAACTATGGCTACACCTTC.

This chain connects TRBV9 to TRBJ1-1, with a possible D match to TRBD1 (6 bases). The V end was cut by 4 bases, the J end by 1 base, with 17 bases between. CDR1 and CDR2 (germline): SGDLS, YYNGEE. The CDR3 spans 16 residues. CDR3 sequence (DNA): TGTGCCAGCAGCCATTTGGGGGGGGCAGGGAACACTGAAGCTTTCTTT. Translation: CASSHLGGAGNTEAFF.

CDR3 sequence reads: CASSVAPTTDEAFF. DNA for the CDR3: TGTGCCAGCAGCGTAGCTCCGACAACAGATGAAGCTTTCTTT. The chain uses TRBV9 and TRBJ1-1, with D uncertain. The CDR3 runs 14 residues. Germline V gene sequence: CDR1 SGDLS, CDR2 YYNGEE. The ends were cut back, 0 bases at V and 7 bases at J, with 13 bases in the middle.

The CDR3 bases are TGTGCCAGCAGCCAGGGGGCAGTCACTGAAGCTTTCTTT. Its translation: CASSQGAVTEAFF. The rearrangement uses TRBV3-1 (or the pseudogene TRBV3-2) and TRBJ1-1; TRBD1 is a possible D gene (6 bases). The V and J ends lost 3 bases and 4 bases respectively, with 9 bases between them. Germline CDR1 is LGHDT and CDR2 is YNNKEL (reference sequence). The CDR3 totals 13 residues.

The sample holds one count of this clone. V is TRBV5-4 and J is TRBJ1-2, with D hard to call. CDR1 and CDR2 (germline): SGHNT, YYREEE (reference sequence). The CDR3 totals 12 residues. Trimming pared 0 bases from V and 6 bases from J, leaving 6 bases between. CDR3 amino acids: CASSLDTDGYTF. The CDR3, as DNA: TGTGCCAGCAGCTTGGATACGGATGGCTACACCTTC.

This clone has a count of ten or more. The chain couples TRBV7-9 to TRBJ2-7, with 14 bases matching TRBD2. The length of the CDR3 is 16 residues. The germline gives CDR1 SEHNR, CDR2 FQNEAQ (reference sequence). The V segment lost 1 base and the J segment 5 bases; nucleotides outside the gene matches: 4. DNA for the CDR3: TGTGCCAGCAGCTTAGGACCGGGACTAGCGGGAGACGAGCAGTACTTC. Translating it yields CASSLGPGLAGDEQYF.

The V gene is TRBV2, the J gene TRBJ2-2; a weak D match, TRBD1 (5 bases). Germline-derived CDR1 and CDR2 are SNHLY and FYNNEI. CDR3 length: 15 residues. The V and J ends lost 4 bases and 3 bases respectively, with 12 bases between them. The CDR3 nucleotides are TGTGCCAGCAGTGCCAAGGGGTTCGACACCGGGGAGCTGTTTTTT. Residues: CASSAKGFDTGELFF.

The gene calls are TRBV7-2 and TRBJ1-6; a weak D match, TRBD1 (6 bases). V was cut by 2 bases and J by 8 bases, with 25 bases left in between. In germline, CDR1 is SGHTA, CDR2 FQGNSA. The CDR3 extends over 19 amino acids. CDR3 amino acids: CASSLKGHLNSGADSPLHF. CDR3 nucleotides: TGTGCCAGCAGCTTAAAGGGCCACCTTAATTCAGGGGCAGATTCACCCCTCCACTTT.

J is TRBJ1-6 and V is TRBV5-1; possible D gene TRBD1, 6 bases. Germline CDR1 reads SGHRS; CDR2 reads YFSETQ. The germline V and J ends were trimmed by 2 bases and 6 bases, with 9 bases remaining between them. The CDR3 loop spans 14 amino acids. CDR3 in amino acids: CASSFGQLNSPLHF. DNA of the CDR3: TGCGCCAGCAGCTTCGGACAGCTTAATTCACCCCTCCACTTT.